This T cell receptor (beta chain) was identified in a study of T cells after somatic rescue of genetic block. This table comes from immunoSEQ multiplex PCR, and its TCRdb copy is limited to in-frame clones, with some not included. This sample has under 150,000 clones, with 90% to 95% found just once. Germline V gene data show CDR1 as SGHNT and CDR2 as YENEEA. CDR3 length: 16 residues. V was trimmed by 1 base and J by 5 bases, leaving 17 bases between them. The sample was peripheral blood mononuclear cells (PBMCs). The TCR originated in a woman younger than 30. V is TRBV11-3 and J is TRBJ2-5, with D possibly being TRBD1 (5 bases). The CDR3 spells CASSLAGSQGIETQYF. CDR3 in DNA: TGTGCCAGCAGCTTAGCGGGTTCCCAGGGAATTGAGACCCAGTACTTC. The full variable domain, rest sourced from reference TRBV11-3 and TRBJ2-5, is EAGVVQSPRYKIIEKKQPVAFWCNPISGHNTLYWYLQNLGQGPELLIRYENEEAVDDSQLPKDRFSAERLKGVDSTLKIQPAELGDSAVYLCASSLAGSQGIETQYFGPGTRLLVL.